This T cell receptor (beta chain) is drawn from a study of regulatory dendritic cells for organ transplantation. Overall study findings and caveats: Regulatory dendritic cells appeared to expand memory CD8+ clones less than mature ones. Between individuals, the alloreactive memory CD8+ T cell pool differed considerably. Naive CD4+ and CD8+ repertoires were highly diverse; memory CD8+ was most oligoclonal.

CD4+ or CD8+ T cells were sorted as naive CD45RA+ or memory CD45RO+. A note on this clone: Its matching antigen is unknown.

Germline lookup yields CDR1 LGHNA and CDR2 YSLEER. The V and J ends lost 2 bases and 0 bases respectively, with 9 bases between them. This CDR3 has 15 residues. The repertoire was sequenced with immunoSEQ multiplex PCR; TCRdb's copy has only in-frame clones and lacks some. The data contain some 35,000 clones, around 90% of them singletons. The chain couples TRBV4-3 to TRBJ2-3; D ambiguous. The clonotype was recovered from a human donor in good health. Sequencing used naive CD4+ T cells from blood. Subset: CD45RA+ naive T cells. The CDR3 DNA sequence: TGCGCCAGCAGCCAATCCCAAAGTAGCACAGATACGCAGTATTTT. This sequence encodes CASSQSQSSTDTQYF.